This TCR beta chain comes out of a study of OX40 agonist ivuxolimab in advanced cancers. The overall study: Of mixed ages from roughly 23 to 85 and averaging 60 years, the group was 65% to 85% male. General study findings and limits: People who partly responded at 0.1-3.0 mg/kg had some of the least clonal expansion seen. Clones of CD4+ and CD8+ blood T cells grew by week 6 at doses of 0.1 to 3.0 mg/kg.

Sequencing was performed with immunoSEQ multiplex PCR; in TCRdb, only in-frame clones are kept and a portion is missing. The sample lists tens of thousands of clones, 75% to 90% occurring once. Enrollment shut out patients with autoimmune disease history or systemic immunosuppression. A word on this clone: Its cognate antigen is unknown.

Trimming took off 1 base at V and 9 bases at J, with 9 bases between the two ends. Germline V lookup: CDR1 SGHTA, CDR2 FQGNSA. The CDR3 loop spans 13 amino acids. Sequencing used CD4+ or CD8+ T cells sorted from blood, obtained in a trial of the OX40 agonist ivuxolimab. This chain links TRBV7-2 with TRBJ2-2, with no clear D. This sequence was found in an adult with an advanced solid tumor such as melanoma, head and neck, liver or kidney cancer. CDR3 sequence: CASSLGWGRELFF. CDR3 nucleotide sequence: TGTGCCAGCAGCTTAGGGTGGGGAAGGGAGCTGTTTTTT.